These T cell receptor beta chains were read from a single sample in a study of CD8 T cells in Susac syndrome. TCRdb analysed the immunoSEQ multiplex PCR reads with MiXCR anew, one entry per CDR3 protein. The sample records around 160,000 distinct CDR3 sequences, roughly 94% being singletons. The sample consisted of CD4+ T cells from PBMCs. The receptors originated from a human donor with multiple sclerosis. Both conserved end residues are trimmed from each CDR3.

>TRBJ1-5|TRBV20-1
SARGWGQQPQH
>TRBJ1-1|TRBV2
ASSPGGLDTEAF
>TRBJ1-2|TRBV14
ASSQDGFTGASGYT
>TRBJ2-5|TRBV2
ASSEALPETQY
>TRBJ2-7|TRBV10-3
AISDSSSYEQY
>TRBJ2-1|TRBV2
ASSGTSGSYNEQF
>TRBJ1-5|TRBV6-1
ASSARLGSDEGQPQH
>TRBJ1-5|TRBV3-1
ASSRGRLPQH
>TRBJ2-1|TRBV7-2
ASSLWLAGAHEQF
>TRBJ1-4|TRBV20-1
SGTAENEKLF
>TRBJ1-1|TRBV19
ASSEGRNTEAF
>TRBJ2-7|TRBV20-1
SARLGHYEQY
>TRBJ1-2|TRBV4-2
ASSPGDSYGYT
>TRBJ1-2|TRBV5-1
ASSLDRRIENT
>TRBJ1-1|TRBV20-1
SARSQANTEAF
>TRBJ2-1|TRBV15
ATSRDSRTSGSSYNEQF
>TRBJ2-3|TRBV5-1
ASSLQNPTDTQY
>TRBJ2-3|TRBV9
ASSVDQREASDTQY
>TRBJ1-1|TRBV24-1
ATSDLLARGAF
>TRBJ1-2|TRBV30
AWGTNYGYT
>TRBJ1-4|TRBV29-1
SVGEGANEKLF
>TRBJ2-1|TRBV20-1
SATWTSGTPNEQF
>TRBJ2-3|TRBV30
AWMSQGAGTDTQY
>TRBJ2-1|TRBV29-1
SVVATGYNEQF
>TRBJ2-1|TRBV5-6
ASSTASVGYNEQF
>TRBJ1-1|TRBV12-3/TRBV12-4
ASSLEIRNTEAF
>TRBJ2-7|TRBV7-7
ASSPGTGLDEQY
>TRBJ2-5|TRBV7-2
ASRIGATSGRTETQY